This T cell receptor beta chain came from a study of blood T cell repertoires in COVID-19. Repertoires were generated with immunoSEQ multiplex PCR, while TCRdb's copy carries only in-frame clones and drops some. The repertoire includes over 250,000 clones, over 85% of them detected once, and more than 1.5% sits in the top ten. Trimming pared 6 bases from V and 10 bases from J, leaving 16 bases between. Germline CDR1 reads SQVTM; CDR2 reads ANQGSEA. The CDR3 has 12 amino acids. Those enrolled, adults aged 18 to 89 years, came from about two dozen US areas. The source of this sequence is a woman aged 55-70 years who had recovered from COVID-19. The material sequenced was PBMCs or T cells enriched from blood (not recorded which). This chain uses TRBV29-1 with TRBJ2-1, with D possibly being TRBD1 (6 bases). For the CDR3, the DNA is TGCAGCGTGGGAGTACGCACAGGGGAGCAGTTCTTC. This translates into CSVGVRTGEQFF.